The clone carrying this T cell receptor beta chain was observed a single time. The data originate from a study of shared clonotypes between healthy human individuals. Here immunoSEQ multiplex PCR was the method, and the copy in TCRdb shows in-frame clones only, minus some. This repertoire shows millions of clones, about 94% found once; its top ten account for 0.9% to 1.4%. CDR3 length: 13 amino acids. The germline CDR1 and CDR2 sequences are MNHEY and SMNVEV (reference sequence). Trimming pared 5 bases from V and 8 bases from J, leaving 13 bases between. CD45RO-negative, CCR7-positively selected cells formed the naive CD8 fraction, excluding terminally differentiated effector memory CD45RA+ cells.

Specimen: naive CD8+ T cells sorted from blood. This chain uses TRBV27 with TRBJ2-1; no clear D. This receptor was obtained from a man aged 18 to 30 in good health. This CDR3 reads CASSISAPDEQFF. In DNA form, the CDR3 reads TGTGCCAGCAGTATCTCAGCTCCCGATGAGCAGTTCTTC.